The source of this T cell receptor beta chain is a study of shared clonotypes between healthy human individuals. Some clones are missing from TCRdb's copy, which holds only in-frame ones; the method was immunoSEQ multiplex PCR. The sample lists about 2.4 million clones, 93% seen once, with about 0.34% in the top ten. Germline CDR1 is SGDLS and CDR2 is YYNGEE. The length of the CDR3 is 10 residues. Trimming stripped 3 bases from V and 9 bases from J, with 4 bases between. The chain joins TRBV9 to TRBJ1-5; D remains unclear. Specimen: naive CD4+ T cells from PBMCs. Described subset: CD45RA+ positively selected. This TCR came from a man aged 18 to 30 in good health. Some clones in this sample may be carry-over from other donors' samples. DNA of the CDR3: TGTGCCAGCAGCGCCGGGCCCCAGCATTTT. Translated: CASSAGPQHF.